Shown below are 3 T cell receptor beta chains from a single sample sequenced in a study of T cell changes during pregnancy in multiple sclerosis. Produced via immunoSEQ multiplex PCR; TCRdb's table is partial and in-frame only. The table has 69,000 or so clones, around 92% seen once. The specimen was peripheral blood, collected before pregnancy. These receptors originate from a female donor with multiple sclerosis, enrolled in a pregnancy study.

This chain joins TRBV7-3 and TRBJ2-1; D is unresolved. The CDR3 sequence is 12 residues long. Germline V gives CDR1 SGHTA, CDR2 FQGTGA. Trimming took 1 base from V and 9 from J, leaving 7 bases between them. The DNA of the CDR3 is TGTGCCAGCAGCTTAAGCGGTCTTGAGCAGTTCTTC. Translation: CASSLSGLEQFF.

This chain links TRBV30 with TRBJ2-3; TRBD2 agrees at 10 bases. The CDR3 is made up of 14 amino acids. V lost 6 bases to trimming and J lost 5 bases; unmatched junction nucleotides: 8. Germline CDR1 is GTSNPN and CDR2 is SVGIG (reference sequence). As DNA, the CDR3 is TGTGCCTGTTCTCTAGCGGGAGTTGGAGATACGCAGTATTTT. As protein: CACSLAGVGDTQYF.

The chain recombines TRBV20-1 with TRBJ2-7; D ambiguous. The V and J ends lost 3 bases and 7 bases respectively, with 4 bases between them. This CDR3 spans 9 amino acids. Germline CDR1 reads DFQATT; CDR2 reads SNEGSKA (reference sequence). CDR3 sequence: CSASHEQYF. CDR3 nucleotide sequence: TGCAGTGCTAGTCATGAGCAGTACTTC.